Reported below is one T cell receptor beta chain. The antigen is not known. Germline CDR1 reads LGHDT; CDR2 reads YNNKEL (reference sequence). Trimming removed 1 base from V and 6 bases from J; junction bases left unmatched: 4. CDR3 size: 15 residues. This entry is derived from a study of T cell responses to AZD1222 COVID-19 vaccine. Turning to the study itself: It was second doses at about 4 or about 12 weeks that were pooled.

Sequencing used immunoSEQ multiplex PCR; TCRdb keeps in-frame clones, though not all of them. The sample has approximately 150,000 clones; roughly 92% are singletons. General study findings and limits: Vaccine-associated CD4 TCRs ranged over spike, dominating at 160-218 and 743-854. Females outnumbered males among donors, who were mostly white British; clonal diversity was possibly underestimated.

The clonotype was recovered from an adult in good health. Sequencing used peripheral blood, obtained on day 0 of AZD1222 vaccination. The chain is built from TRBV3-1 (or the pseudogene TRBV3-2) and TRBJ1-1, with TRBD1 identical over 11 bases. The CDR3 region has the DNA TGTGCCAGCAGCCAAGCGGACAGGGGGCTGGCTGAAGCTTTCTTT. Amino acids: CASSQADRGLAEAFF.